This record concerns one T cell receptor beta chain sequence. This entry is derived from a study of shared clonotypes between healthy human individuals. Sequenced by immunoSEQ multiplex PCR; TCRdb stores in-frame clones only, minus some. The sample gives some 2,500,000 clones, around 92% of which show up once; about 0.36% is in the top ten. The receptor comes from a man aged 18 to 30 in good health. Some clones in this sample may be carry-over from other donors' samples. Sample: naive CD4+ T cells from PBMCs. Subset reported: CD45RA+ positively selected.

In nucleotides, the CDR3 is TGCGCCAGCAGTGAGTCGCCTACCCACGACTCCTACAATGAGCAGTTCTTC. It yields the protein CASSESPTHDSYNEQFF. This chain joins TRBV10-1 and TRBJ2-1; D is unresolved. This CDR3 comprises 17 residues. The germline gives CDR1 WNHNN, CDR2 SYGVQD (reference sequence). Trimming pared 0 bases from V and 0 bases from J, leaving 12 bases between.